One and the same sample provided the 32 T cell receptor beta chains below, sequenced in a study of T-cell memory formation after mild COVID-19. TCRdb reanalysed the 5' RACE reads using MiXCR and keeps one entry per CDR3 protein. The data hold about 290,000 distinct CDR3 sequences, with approximately 16% observed a single time. Specimen: PBMCs or a T cell subset sorted from them (not recorded which). Receptors were obtained from a young man who had mild COVID-19 (a few samples of this study predate the infection). Cell type and time point are not known.

This clonotype was seen just once. One end of the junction fails to match germline, which may point to a read error. The chain couples TRBV18 to TRBJ1-4; D not resolved. Germline CDR1 is KGHSH and CDR2 is LQKENI. This CDR3 region has 15 residues. The DNA for the CDR3 is TGTGCCAGCTCCCCACCAGATGCAACTAATGAAAAACTGTTTTTT. Residues: CASSPPDATNEKLFF.

The chain carries TRBV4-2 and TRBJ1-2; a possible D gene is TRBD1 (5 bases). V dropped 3 bases and J dropped 6 bases, with 20 bases sitting between them. Germline CDR1 reads LGHNA; CDR2 reads YNFKEQ. The CDR3 loop spans 16 amino acids. DNA for the CDR3: TGTGCCAGCAGCCATCCTACGGGACGGACCTTCGATGGCTACACCTTC. This sequence encodes CASSHPTGRTFDGYTF.

The rearrangement uses TRBV28 and TRBJ1-1, with D hard to call. CDR3 length equals 13 residues. The V and J ends lost 0 bases and 0 bases respectively, with 2 bases between them. Germline assignment: CDR1 MDHEN and CDR2 SYDVKM. In nucleotides, the CDR3 is TGTGCCAGCAGTTTATGGATGAACACTGAAGCTTTCTTT. It translates to CASSLWMNTEAFF.

The CDR3 loop is CASSSGDRAPYEQYV. The CDR3 DNA sequence: TGTGCCAGCAGCTCTGGGGACAGGGCCCCCTACGAGCAGTACGTC. This chain links TRBV7-9 with TRBJ2-7, with 9 bases lining up with TRBD1. Germline V gene sequence: CDR1 SEHNR, CDR2 FQNEAQ (reference sequence). Germline trimming cut 4 bases from V and 2 bases from J; bases unmatched to any gene: 6. The CDR3 is 15 amino acids.

The chain joins TRBV6-5 to TRBJ1-6; D is unclear. Trimming stripped 2 bases from V and 8 bases from J, with 7 bases between. The length of the CDR3 is 13 residues. Germline values: CDR1 MNHEY, CDR2 SVGAGI. Here the CDR3 DNA reads TGTGCCAGCAGTTACAGTCCTTATTCACCCCTCCACTTT. Its translation: CASSYSPYSPLHF.

The rearrangement joins TRBV2 to TRBJ2-5; D possibly uses TRBD1 or TRBD2 (6 bases each). Germline V CDR1 and CDR2: SNHLY, FYNNEI. The CDR3 is made up of 12 amino acids. Between the trimmed V and J ends, which lost 11 bases and 5 bases, there was a span of 15 bases. For the CDR3, the DNA is TGTGCCTCGAGGGGGGAGGTGGAGACCCAGTACTTC. It yields the protein CASRGEVETQYF. The entire variable domain, with the rest obtained from reference TRBV2 and TRBJ2-5, is as follows: EPEVTQTPSHQVTQMGQEVILRCVPISNHLYFYWYRQILGQKVEFLVSFYNNEISEKSEIFDDQFSVERPDGSNFTLKIRSTKLEDSAMYFCASRGEVETQYFGPGTRLLVL.

The DNA for the CDR3 is TGTGCTAGTGGTTTGAACCCGAGAGGGATCGGCAATCAGCCCCAGCATTTT. This gives the protein CASGLNPRGIGNQPQHF. The chain is built from TRBV12-5 and TRBJ1-5; D ambiguous. The CDR3 contains 17 residues. V lost 2 bases and J lost 2, with 16 bases in between. Germline V lookup: CDR1 LGHNT, CDR2 FRNRAP. The variable domain in full, completed from reference TRBV12-5 and TRBJ1-5, reads DARVTQTPRHKVTEMGQEVTMRCQPILGHNTVFWYRQTMMQGLELLAYFRNRAPLDDSGMPKDRFSAEMPDATLATLKIQPSEPRDSAVYFCASGLNPRGIGNQPQHFGDGTRLSIL.

V is TRBV27 and J is TRBJ2-3; TRBD1 aligns across 8 bases. Germline V CDR1 and CDR2: MNHEY, SMNVEV (reference sequence). The J segment lost 10 bases and the V segment lost 6 bases, leaving 15 bases of the junction unmatched. The CDR3 spans 15 residues. The CDR3 reads CASRIVYITGQAQYF. Written as DNA, the CDR3 is TGTGCCAGCAGAATAGTCTATATTACGGGACAGGCGCAGTATTTT.

A few counts support this clonotype. The chain is built from TRBV28 and TRBJ1-2; TRBD1 agrees at 7 bases. CDR1 MDHEN and CDR2 SYDVKM come from the germline V gene. The CDR3 runs 14 residues. V lost 4 bases to trimming and J lost 5 bases; unmatched junction nucleotides: 7. In DNA, the CDR3 is TGTGCCAGCAGTTCCGGGACAGATCCTTATGGCTACACCTTC. Protein: CASSSGTDPYGYTF.

In DNA, the CDR3 is TGTGCCAGCAGCCCCGTGACTAGCGGGGGGGCGGAGACCCAGTACTTC. Translating gives CASSPVTSGGAETQYF. The V gene is TRBV7-2, the J gene TRBJ2-5, with 14 bases aligning to TRBD2. The CDR3 extends over 16 amino acids. The V segment lost 5 bases and the J segment 5 bases; nucleotides outside the gene matches: 7. Per germline, CDR1 SGHTA and CDR2 FQGNSA.

This clonotype has ten or more counts. The chain is built from TRBV18 and TRBJ2-3; 10 bases are shared with TRBD2. This CDR3 has 15 amino acids. From germline, CDR1 is KGHSH and CDR2 LQKENI. With 0 bases clipped from V and 4 bases from J, the junction kept 1 base outside the gene matches. DNA of the CDR3: TGTGCCAGCTCACCACCCCTAGCGGGGGCAGATACGCAGTATTTT. Its protein is CASSPPLAGADTQYF.

The CDR3, as DNA: TGTGCCAGCAGAAGTTTCCGGAATAACTATGGCTACACCTTC. Translation gives CASRSFRNNYGYTF. The rearrangement uses TRBV7-9 and TRBJ1-2; unclear D gene. CDR1 is SEHNR, CDR2 FQNEAQ, per germline (reference sequence). The CDR3 sequence is 14 residues long. Trimming took off 6 bases at V and 1 base at J, with 12 bases between the two ends.

The chain combines TRBV15 with TRBJ1-5; TRBD1 matches 8 bases. Germline CDR1 LNHNV, CDR2 YYDKDF (reference sequence). This CDR3 is built from 14 residues. The trim removed 8 bases at V and 5 bases at J, leaving 8 bases unmatched. Written as DNA, the CDR3 is TGTGCCACCTCTCGAGGACAGGGCCATCAGCCCCAGCATTTT. It specifies CATSRGQGHQPQHF.

The chain uses TRBV28 and TRBJ2-3; D remains ambiguous. Deletions cut 5 bases from V and 7 bases from J, with 13 bases between. Germline V gives CDR1 MDHEN, CDR2 SYDVKM. The CDR3 sequence is 13 residues long. DNA for the CDR3: TGTGCCAGCAGTATACCCCCTGGGAATACGCAGTATTTT. Its protein is CASSIPPGNTQYF.

This clonotype was counted ten times or more. The chain is built from TRBV7-9 and TRBJ1-3; unclear D gene. This CDR3 contains 15 residues. V was shortened by 2 bases and J by 0 bases, with 8 bases between the two germline ends. Germline V gene lookup returns CDR1 SEHNR and CDR2 FQNEAQ (reference sequence). In DNA form, the CDR3 reads TGTGCCAGCAGCTTAAACCTTCGCTCTGGAAACACCATATATTTT. Protein: CASSLNLRSGNTIYF.

This clonotype has only a few counts. The chain recombines TRBV24-1 with TRBJ2-1, with 11 bases that match TRBD1. CDR1 and CDR2 (germline): KGHDR, SFDVKD. The CDR3 extends over 15 amino acids. Trimming took 2 bases from V and 8 from J; bases not matched to a gene: 4. The CDR3 bases are TGTGCCACCAGTGATTACGGACAGGGGGCCGATGAGCAGTTCTTC. Its translation is CATSDYGQGADEQFF.

There are many counts of this clonotype. This chain links TRBV12-3 or TRBV12-4 with TRBJ2-5, with TRBD1 matching 8 bases. This CDR3 spans 14 amino acids. J gave up 4 bases and V 6 bases, and 7 bases lay outside the gene matches. For the CDR3, the DNA is TGTGCCAGCAGCGGACAGGGTTGGGGAGAGACCCAGTACTTC. This gives the protein CASSGQGWGETQYF.

V usage is TRBV4-1 and J usage is TRBJ1-3; the D is unclear. The V gene's germline CDR1 is MGHRA and CDR2 YSYEKL. The V end lost 0 bases, the J end lost 0 bases, and 9 bases lay between the germline ends. The CDR3 is 16 residues long. CDR3 nucleotides: TGCGCCAGCAGCCAAGAGGTGGCCTCCTCTGGAAACACCATATATTTT. Its translation is CASSQEVASSGNTIYF.

This chain links TRBV4-1 with TRBJ2-7, with TRBD1 identical over 7 bases. The V gene end was trimmed by 2 bases and the J gene end by 4 bases; junction bases not matched to a gene: 5. Germline V gene sequence: CDR1 MGHRA, CDR2 YSYEKL. There are 14 residues in the CDR3. This CDR3 reads CASSQPRGKYEQYV. The DNA of the CDR3 is TGCGCCAGCAGCCAACCCAGGGGGAAATACGAGCAGTACGTC.

This clonotype showed up just a few times. The J gene is TRBJ2-2, the V gene TRBV4-3; D is perhaps TRBD2 (5 bases). V was clipped by 0 bases and J by 4 bases, with 9 bases between them. This CDR3 spans 15 amino acids. CDR1 is LGHNA, CDR2 YSLEER, per germline. Written as DNA, the CDR3 is TGCGCCAGCAGCCAAGATCGGGGTCCCACCGGGGAGCTGTTTTTT. Protein product: CASSQDRGPTGELFF.

This rearrangement joins TRBV20-1 to TRBJ2-2, with 8 bases aligning to TRBD2. Germline V gene data show CDR1 as DFQATT and CDR2 as SNEGSKA (reference sequence). CDR3 length: 16 amino acids. V shed 3 bases, J shed 2 bases, and the junction held 8 bases outside the gene matches. The CDR3 coding sequence is TGCAGTGCTAGCGGCCCGGGACTAGGCAACACCGGGGAGCTGTTTTTT. Protein: CSASGPGLGNTGELFF.

This clonotype was recorded at least ten times. The chain recombines TRBV15 with TRBJ2-3; no clear D. The CDR3 has 13 amino acids. Germline V gene sequence: CDR1 LNHNV, CDR2 YYDKDF (reference sequence). V gave up 11 bases and J gave up 2 bases, with 14 bases separating them. For the CDR3, the DNA is TGTGCCTCCGGACCTCACGACACAGATACGCAGTATTTT. Amino acids: CASGPHDTDTQYF.

This clonotype appeared a few times. The genes are TRBV29-1 and TRBJ2-2; the match to TRBD2 covers 10 bases. The CDR3 runs 17 residues. The junction had 12 bases not matched to a gene; V was cut back by 7 bases and J by 1 base. The germline V gene encodes CDR1 SQVTM and CDR2 ANQGSEA. The CDR3 loop is CSARLASGGLNTGELFF. CDR3 sequence (DNA): TGCAGCGCCCGGCTGGCTAGCGGGGGCCTGAACACCGGGGAGCTGTTTTTT.

This clonotype was counted only a few times. The chain joins TRBV5-4 to TRBJ2-7; TRBD2 agrees at 9 bases. The CDR3 spans 13 residues. Germline values: CDR1 SGHNT, CDR2 YYREEE (reference sequence). J gave up 5 bases and V 4 bases, and 4 bases lay outside the gene matches. CDR3: CASSVGLANEQYF. The CDR3 region has the DNA TGTGCCAGCAGCGTGGGACTAGCCAACGAGCAGTACTTC.

The CDR3 bases are TGCGCCAGCAGCGTTCTCTCACGTGCGGAGACCCAGTACTTC. It specifies CASSVLSRAETQYF. The genes are TRBV5-1 and TRBJ2-5; D unresolved. V lost 4 bases and J lost 5, with 15 bases in between. The CDR3 runs to 14 residues. Germline CDR1 reads SGHRS; CDR2 reads YFSETQ.

This chain connects TRBV18 to TRBJ1-5, with TRBD1 as a possible D gene (6 bases). V lost 6 bases and J 0 bases, leaving 12 bases between the germline ends. Germline V gene sequence: CDR1 KGHSH, CDR2 LQKENI. CDR3 length: 15 amino acids. The CDR3 spells CASSAGTYSNQPQHF. The DNA of the CDR3 is TGTGCCAGCTCGGCAGGGACATATAGCAATCAGCCCCAGCATTTT. Combining the CDR3 with reference TRBV18 and TRBJ1-5 gives the whole variable domain NAGVMQNPRHLVRRRGQEARLRCSPMKGHSHVYWYRQLPEEGLKFMVYLQKENIIDESGMPKERFSAEFPKEGPSILRIQQVVRGDSAAYFCASSAGTYSNQPQHFGDGTRLSIL.

This clonotype came up many times. The V gene is TRBV20-1, the J gene TRBJ2-1; D is unclear. Deletions cut 6 bases from V and 0 bases from J, with 12 bases between. This CDR3 comprises 14 residues. Germline V gene lookup returns CDR1 DFQATT and CDR2 SNEGSKA (reference sequence). The CDR3 protein is CSARTVSSYNEQFF. CDR3 nucleotides: TGCAGTGCGAGGACCGTTAGCTCCTACAATGAGCAGTTCTTC.

This clonotype was observed many times. The V gene is TRBV5-1, the J gene TRBJ2-1; TRBD1 or TRBD2 may be the D gene (5 bases each). CDR1 and CDR2 from the germline V gene are SGHRS and YFSETQ. Between the trimmed V and J ends, which lost 3 bases and 6 bases, there was a span of 19 bases. The CDR3 covers 16 residues. The chain's CDR3 is CASSSYGTESGNEQFF. CDR3 in DNA: TGCGCCAGCAGCTCCTACGGGACGGAGAGTGGCAATGAGCAGTTCTTC. Variable domain in full (rest from reference TRBV5-1 and TRBJ2-1): KAGVTQTPRYLIKTRGQQVTLSCSPISGHRSVSWYQQTPGQGLQFLFEYFSETQRNKGNFPGRFSGRQFSNSRSEMNVSTLELGDSALYLCASSSYGTESGNEQFFGPGTRLTVL.

This clonotype was counted between two and nine times. The chain is built from TRBV7-2 and TRBJ2-5; TRBD2 agrees at 8 bases. The CDR3 consists of 14 residues. Looked up from germline, CDR1 is SGHTA and CDR2 is FQGNSA. V dropped 8 bases and J dropped 4; count of bases not matched to a gene: 9. This chain's CDR3 is CASSAGLVSETQYF. Here the CDR3 DNA reads TGTGCCAGCTCGGCGGGACTAGTGTCAGAGACCCAGTACTTC. The whole variable domain, remainder taken from reference TRBV7-2 and TRBJ2-5, is GAGVSQSPSNKVTEKGKDVELRCDPISGHTALYWYRQSLGQGLEFLIYFQGNSAPDKSGLPSDRFSAERTGGSVSTLTIQRTQQEDSAVYLCASSAGLVSETQYFGPGTRLLVL.

J is TRBJ1-6 and V is TRBV28, with no clear D. Per the germline V gene, CDR1 is MDHEN and CDR2 is SYDVKM. Trimming stripped 6 bases from V and 10 bases from J, with 13 bases between. The CDR3 has 13 amino acids. As DNA, the CDR3 is TGTGCCAGCAGGGAGGGATCGGGATCACCCCTCCACTTT. Its protein is CASREGSGSPLHF.

The CDR3 reads CASSILPGQGDDEQYF. DNA of the CDR3: TGTGCCAGCAGTATACTTCCGGGACAGGGGGATGACGAGCAGTACTTC. The chain combines TRBV6-5 with TRBJ2-7, with 11 bases that match TRBD1. The CDR3 is made up of 16 amino acids. Looked up from germline, CDR1 is MNHEY and CDR2 is SVGAGI. V lost 5 bases to trimming and J lost 5 bases; unmatched junction nucleotides: 11.

This clonotype was observed many times. This sequence joins TRBV12-3 or TRBV12-4 and TRBJ2-2; the D gene could be TRBD1 or TRBD2 (5 bases each). Trimming left V 5 bases short and J 0 bases short, with 13 bases between. The CDR3 consists of 16 residues. The CDR3 nucleotides read TGTGCCAGCAGTAGCCCCGGGGCAACGAACACCGGGGAGCTGTTTTTT. Its translation: CASSSPGATNTGELFF.